Described below is a single T cell receptor (beta chain) sequence and its context. V lost 3 bases and J lost 4; bases outside the gene matches: 12. CDR3 length: 18 residues. CDR1 is MDHEN and CDR2 is SYDVKM in the germline V gene. The data were taken from a study of blood T cell repertoires in COVID-19. Study background: The United States, Italy and Spain provided the acute and convalescent COVID-19 samples. In each case, the material was cDNA or gDNA derived from T cells, B-cell-depleted T cells, or PBMCs.

Authors' data handling: How many nucleated cells were present was estimated from reference gene primer amplification. Using immunoSEQ multiplex PCR, the repertoire was profiled, and TCRdb retains in-frame clones only, with some absent. V and J calls and clone size are those listed in that table; D and trimming were worked out from the DNA. The data show about 100,000 clones, with approximately 90% seen just once and about 1.9% held by the top ten. The rearrangement uses TRBV28 and TRBJ2-2; 9 nucleotides match TRBD2. The clonotype originates from a man aged 50-59 years with active COVID-19. The specimen was peripheral blood. The CDR3 here is CASSFPRVGGRGTGELFF. As DNA, the CDR3 is TGTGCCAGCAGTTTCCCCCGTGTGGGCGGGAGGGGCACCGGGGAGCTGTTTTTT. The complete variable domain, with remaining parts taken from reference TRBV28 and TRBJ2-2, reads DVKVTQSSRYLVKRTGEKVFLECVQDMDHENMFWYRQDPGLGLRLIYFSYDVKMKEKGDIPEGYSVSREKKERFSLILESASTNQTSMYLCASSFPRVGGRGTGELFFGEGSRLTVL.